This TCR beta chain was sequenced during a study of CD8+ T cells in alopecia areata. Overall study findings and caveats: Scalp repertoires also include resident alphabeta T cells from normal skin.

Alopecia areata patients provided lesional scalp punch biopsies and peripheral blood. The researchers isolated CD4+ and CD8+ T cells from PBMCs by sorting. RNA was extracted and reverse transcribed into cDNA as the sequencing template. The assay was immunoSEQ multiplex PCR, and TCRdb's table has in-frame clones only and misses some. This sample has 90,000 to 130,000 clones; 55% to 60% occur once, and the top ten carry around 23%. On this clone: Its antigen is as yet unknown.

The germline gives CDR1 SQVTM, CDR2 ANQGSEA. The CDR3 sequence is 12 residues long. V is TRBV29-1 and J is TRBJ2-5; D gene unclear. The J call may be faulty, since TRBJ2-7 better matches the DNA end. What was sequenced was NKG2D-low CD8+ T cells sorted from blood. The source of this sequence is a human donor with alopecia areata. This chain's CDR3 is CSANGVTYEQYF. CDR3 in DNA: TGCAGCGCGAACGGAGTGACCTACGAGCAGTACTTC.